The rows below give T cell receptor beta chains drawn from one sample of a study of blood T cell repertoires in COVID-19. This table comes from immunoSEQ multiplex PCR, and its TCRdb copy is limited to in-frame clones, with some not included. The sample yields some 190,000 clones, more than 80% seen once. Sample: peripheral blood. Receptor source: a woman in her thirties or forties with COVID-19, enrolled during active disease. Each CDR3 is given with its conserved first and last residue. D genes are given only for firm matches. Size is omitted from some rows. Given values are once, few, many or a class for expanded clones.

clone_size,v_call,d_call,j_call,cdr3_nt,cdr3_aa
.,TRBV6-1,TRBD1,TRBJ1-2,TGTGCCAGCAGTGAGGGACAGTATGGCTACACCTTC,CASSEGQYGYTF
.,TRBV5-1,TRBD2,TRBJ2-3,TGCGCCAGCAGCTTGGCCGGCGGGAGGGCGGATACGCAGTATTTT,CASSLAGGRADTQYF
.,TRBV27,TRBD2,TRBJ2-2,TGTGCCAGCAGAGAGCGGGAGTCGCGCACCGGGGAGCTGTTTTTT,CASRERESRTGELFF
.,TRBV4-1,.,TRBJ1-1,TGCGCCAGCAGCCAAGTGTATAACACTGAAGCTTTCTTT,CASSQVYNTEAFF
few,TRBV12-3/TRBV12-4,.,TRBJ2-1,TGTGCCAGCAGCCACGGCGAGACTAGTGAGCAGTTCTTC,CASSHGETSEQFF
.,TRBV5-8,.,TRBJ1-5,TGTGCCAGCAGCTCCTTTCGTCAGCCCCAGCATTTT,CASSSFRQPQHF
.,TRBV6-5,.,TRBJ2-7,TGTGCCAGCAGGGGGACTGGTCTAAGTAACGAGCAGTACTTC,CASRGTGLSNEQYF
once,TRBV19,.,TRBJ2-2,TGTGCCAGTAGTATCCCCCCCCCGGGGGAGCTGTTTTTT,CASSIPPPGELFF
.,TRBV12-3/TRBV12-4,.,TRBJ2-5,TGTGCCAGCAGTTCCTTAGAGACCCAGTACTTC,CASSSLETQYF
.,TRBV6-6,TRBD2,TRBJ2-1,TGTGCCAGCAGTTTGACTAGCGGGGGCCACAATGAGCAGTTCTTC,CASSLTSGGHNEQFF
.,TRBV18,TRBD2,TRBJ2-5,TGTGCCAGCTCACCAGGTGGGCGGGGGCAAGAGACCCAGTACTTC,CASSPGGRGQETQYF
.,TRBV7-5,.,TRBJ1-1,TGTGTCAGAAGCACCCGCGTCGAGGGAATAGGCACTGAAGCTTTCTTT,CVRSTRVEGIGTEAFF
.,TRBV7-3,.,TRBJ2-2,TGTGCCAGCAGCTTTCAGGGGACCGGGGAGCTGTTTTTT,CASSFQGTGELFF
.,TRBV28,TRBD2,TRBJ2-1,TGTGCCAGCAGTTTCTCCAGCGGGAGCTCCTACAATGAGCAGTTCTTC,CASSFSSGSSYNEQFF
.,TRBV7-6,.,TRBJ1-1,TGTGCCAGCAGCTCCGGGGTCGGCACTGAAGCTTTCTTT,CASSSGVGTEAFF
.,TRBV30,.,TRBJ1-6,TGTGCCTGGAGTGTGGCAGGCGCCTCCTATAATTCACCCCTCCACTTT,CAWSVAGASYNSPLHF
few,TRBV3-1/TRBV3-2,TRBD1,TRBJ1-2,TGTGCCAGCTCATTCGGACTTCAGGGGGAGAAGGGCTACACCTTC,CASSFGLQGEKGYTF
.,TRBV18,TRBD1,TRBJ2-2,TGTGCCAGCCCTAGGACGCAGGGGGCAAACACCGGGGAGCTGTTTTTT,CASPRTQGANTGELFF
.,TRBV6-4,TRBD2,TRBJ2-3,TGTGCAGGTCCCGTGCGGCGGCTAGCGGGATGGACTGGGTTAGATACGCAGTATTTT,CAGPVRRLAGWTGLDTQYF
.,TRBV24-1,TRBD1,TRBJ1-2,TGTGCCACCAGTGACCCGACAGGGCATGGTGGCTACACCTTC,CATSDPTGHGGYTF
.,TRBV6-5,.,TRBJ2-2,TGTGCCAGCGGAACAGGAAGCGGGGAGCTGTTTTTT,CASGTGSGELFF
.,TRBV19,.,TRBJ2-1,TGTGCCAGTAGTATTTCACTTAAGGAGCAGTTCTTC,CASSISLKEQFF
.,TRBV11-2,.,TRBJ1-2,TGTGCCAGCAGCTTAGGTGGGGCCAGCACTATTGGCTACACCTTC,CASSLGGASTIGYTF
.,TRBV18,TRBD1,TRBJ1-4,TGTGCCAGCTCACCTACCGGACAGGGGGAAGGAAAACTGTTTTTT,CASSPTGQGEGKLFF
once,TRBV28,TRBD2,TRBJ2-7,TGTGCCAGCAGTTTACTGGCGGGAGGTGGGGGCGAGCAGTACTTC,CASSLLAGGGGEQYF
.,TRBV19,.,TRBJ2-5,TGTGCCAGTAGTATATCAGGGGTCGGAGAGACCCAGTACTTC,CASSISGVGETQYF
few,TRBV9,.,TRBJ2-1,TGTGCCAGCAGCGTAGCAGGGATCAGCTCCTACAATGAGCAGTTCTTC,CASSVAGISSYNEQFF
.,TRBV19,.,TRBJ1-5,TGTGCCAGTAGTCTGGACACTTATAGCAATCAGCCCCAGCATTTT,CASSLDTYSNQPQHF
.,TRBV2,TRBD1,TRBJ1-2,TGTGCCAGCAGGCCCGGGACAGGGATTCCTGGCTACACCTTC,CASRPGTGIPGYTF
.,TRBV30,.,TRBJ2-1,TGTGCCTGGTTTTCGGAGGGCCTGTACAATGAGCAGTTCTTC,CAWFSEGLYNEQFF
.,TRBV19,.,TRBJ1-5,TGTGCCAGTAGTATAAGGTGGGGCCAGCCCCAGCATTTT,CASSIRWGQPQHF
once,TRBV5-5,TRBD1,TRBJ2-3,TGTGCCAGCAGCCCCTTCAGGGGGCTTGGCACAGATACGCAGTATTTT,CASSPFRGLGTDTQYF
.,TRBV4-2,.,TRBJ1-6,TGTGCCAGCAGCCAAGAAAATCCAGGAAATTCACCCCTCCACTTT,CASSQENPGNSPLHF
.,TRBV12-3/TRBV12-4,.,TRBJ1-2,TGTGCCAGCAATCCAACCGGGAACTATGGCTACACCTTC,CASNPTGNYGYTF
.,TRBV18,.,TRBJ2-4,TGTGCCAGCTCACCGGGCCAGAAAAACATTCAGTACTTC,CASSPGQKNIQYF
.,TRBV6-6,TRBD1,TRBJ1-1,TGTGCCAGCAATTCACCGGGGACAGGGCCGAACACTGAAGCTTTCTTT,CASNSPGTGPNTEAFF
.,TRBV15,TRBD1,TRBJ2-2,TGTGCCACCAGCAGAGCTACAGGGGCGGGCACCGGGGAGCTGTTTTTT,CATSRATGAGTGELFF
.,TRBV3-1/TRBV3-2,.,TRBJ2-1,TGTGCCAGCAGCCTCCGGACAGAAAAGTACAATGAGCAGTTCTTC,CASSLRTEKYNEQFF